This entry lists 22 T cell receptor beta chains sequenced from one sample in a study of preoperative IRX-2 immunotherapy in early breast cancer. Using immunoSEQ multiplex PCR, the repertoire was profiled, and TCRdb retains in-frame clones only, with some absent. This sample yields more than 20,000 clones, of which roughly 74% are seen a single time; about 2.4% belongs to the top ten. As to treatment: preoperative locoregional IRX-2 cytokine immunotherapy. Material: lymph node tissue, obtained before IRX-2 immunotherapy. These receptors were taken from a human donor with breast cancer.

The chain joins TRBV19 to TRBJ1-1; weak D call: TRBD1 (5 bases). Trimming left V 10 bases short and J 5 bases short, with 17 bases between. CDR1 LNHDA and CDR2 SQIVND come from the germline V gene (reference sequence). This CDR3 contains 13 residues. CDR3 amino acids: CATSGEGRTEAFF. The CDR3, as DNA: TGTGCCACCAGCGGGGAGGGGCGGACTGAAGCTTTCTTT. The full variable domain, completed using reference TRBV19 and TRBJ1-1, is DGGITQSPKYLFRKEGQNVTLSCEQNLNHDAMYWYRQDPGQGLRLIYYSQIVNDFQKGDIAEGYSVSREKKESFPLTVTSAQKNPTAFYLCATSGEGRTEAFFGQGTRLTVV.

The genes are TRBV28 and TRBJ2-2, with D maybe TRBD2 (6 bases). Germline CDR1 MDHEN, CDR2 SYDVKM. The CDR3 is made up of 16 amino acids. The V gene lost 5 bases and the J gene lost 2 bases, with 15 bases spanning the gap. CDR3 DNA: TGTGCCAGCAGTCGACCGGGACTGCCAAACACCGGGGAGCTGTTTTTT. It specifies CASSRPGLPNTGELFF.

The chain is built from TRBV7-1 and TRBJ2-3, with 10 nucleotides matching TRBD2. TRBV7-1 is filed as an ORF, its function uncertain. The CDR3 is 15 amino acids. Trimming took 4 bases from V and 3 from J; bases not matched to a gene: 4. CDR3: CASSLGSGGTDTQYF. In DNA form, the CDR3 reads TGTGCCAGCAGCTTAGGTAGCGGGGGGACAGATACGCAGTATTTT.

The table lists this clone with a few counts. The chain uses TRBV18 and TRBJ2-2; D not certain. Trimming removed 0 bases from V and 1 base from J, with 0 bases in between. Germline-derived CDR1 and CDR2 are KGHSH and LQKENI. The CDR3 length is 13 residues. CDR3 sequence: CASSPPNTGELFF. The CDR3 nucleotides read TGTGCCAGCTCACCACCGAACACCGGGGAGCTGTTTTTT.

The rearrangement uses TRBV7-4 and TRBJ2-3; D is possibly TRBD1 (6 bases). The germline CDR1 and CDR2 sequences are SGHVT and SQSDAQ. V was pared by 4 bases and J by 1 base, with 12 bases between. This CDR3 is 15 amino acids long. The DNA of the CDR3 is TGTGCCAGCAGCTATACGAGGACAGGCACAGATACGCAGTATTTT. It yields the protein CASSYTRTGTDTQYF.

The V gene is TRBV4-1, the J gene TRBJ1-2; D perhaps matches TRBD1 (5 bases). Trimming stripped 0 bases from V and 5 bases from J, with 10 bases between. The CDR3 is 14 residues long. The germline gives CDR1 MGHRA, CDR2 YSYEKL. CDR3 residues: CASSQDQGPYGYTF. The CDR3 coding sequence is TGCGCCAGCAGCCAAGACCAGGGACCTTATGGCTACACCTTC.

In this sample, this clone turned up a few times. The chain is built from TRBV6-8 and TRBJ2-5; TRBD2 agrees at 10 bases. Germline V gene sequence: CDR1 MNHGY, CDR2 SAAAGT. J gave up 5 bases and V 6 bases, and 9 bases lay outside the gene matches. The CDR3 has 15 residues. CDR3 loop: CASSRGAGGLETQYF. The DNA of the CDR3 is TGTGCCAGCAGCAGGGGAGCGGGGGGGCTGGAGACCCAGTACTTC.

In this sample, this clone turned up once. In DNA, the CDR3 is TGTGCCACGCAGGGGTTTGGGAACTATGGCTACACCTTC. Encoded protein: CATQGFGNYGYTF. The chain carries TRBV19 and TRBJ1-2; a possible D gene is TRBD1 (6 bases). This CDR3 spans 13 amino acids. Looked up from germline, CDR1 is LNHDA and CDR2 is SQIVND (reference sequence). Deletions cut 10 bases from V and 2 bases from J, with 14 bases between.

This chain links TRBV5-1 with TRBJ2-6, with unresolved D. The CDR3 extends over 14 amino acids. V was pared by 4 bases and J by 1 base, with 6 bases between. Germline V gene data show CDR1 as SGHRS and CDR2 as YFSETQ. CDR3 amino acids: CASSLRSGANVLTF. In nucleotides, the CDR3 is TGCGCCAGCAGCCTCCGTTCTGGGGCCAACGTCCTGACTTTC.

The chain combines TRBV7-1 with TRBJ1-6; D is perhaps TRBD1 (5 bases). Being an ORF, TRBV7-1 has a function that is uncertain. Trimming left V 4 bases short and J 13 bases short, with 14 bases between. CDR3 length: 13 residues. CDR3 bases: TGTGCCAGCAGCTTAGGGACCTGGCGTCCCCTCCACTTT. It yields the protein CASSLGTWRPLHF.

The chain links TRBV29-1 to TRBJ2-5; D remains unclear. Trimming took off 7 bases at V and 5 bases at J, with 14 bases between the two ends. The CDR3 is 12 residues long. The V gene's germline CDR1 is SQVTM and CDR2 ANQGSEA. CDR3 amino acids: CSAAPHSETQYF. The CDR3 nucleotides are TGCAGCGCTGCACCCCATTCGGAGACCCAGTACTTC.

This clone was seen a single time. The V gene is TRBV11-3, the J gene TRBJ1-6; 7 bases are shared with TRBD1. This CDR3 region has 14 residues. The junction had 9 bases not matched to a gene; V was cut back by 7 bases and J by 9 bases. Germline V gene lookup returns CDR1 SGHNT and CDR2 YENEEA. This CDR3 reads CASTLDRDVSPLHF. The CDR3 DNA is TGTGCCAGCACCCTCGACAGGGATGTTTCACCCCTCCACTTT.

This chain links TRBV7-6 with TRBJ2-7; D may be TRBD1 (6 bases). The CDR3 sequence is 14 residues long. From germline, CDR1 is SGHVS and CDR2 FNYEAQ. V dropped 5 bases and J dropped 1 base, with 12 bases sitting between them. This CDR3 reads CASSQLGQSYEQYF. CDR3 DNA sequence: TGTGCCAGCAGCCAATTAGGACAGTCCTACGAGCAGTACTTC.

J is TRBJ2-3 and V is TRBV6-8, with 7 bases matching TRBD1. The CDR3 runs 15 residues. Germline V CDR1 and CDR2: MNHGY, SAAAGT. J gave up 1 base and V 1 base, and 2 bases lay outside the gene matches. The CDR3 DNA sequence: TGTGCCAGCAGTTACTTTGGACAGGGCACAGATACGCAGTATTTT. Amino acids: CASSYFGQGTDTQYF.

The rearrangement links TRBV5-1 to TRBJ1-2; 7 bases fit TRBD1. This CDR3 spans 14 amino acids. Germline CDR1 SGHRS, CDR2 YFSETQ. V shed 3 bases and J 8 bases; nucleotides not matched to a gene: 10. The CDR3 reads CASSSSGTAKGYTF. The CDR3 nucleotides read TGCGCCAGCAGCTCGTCAGGGACAGCTAAGGGCTACACCTTC. Full variable domain (outside the CDR3, taken from reference TRBV5-1 and TRBJ1-2): KAGVTQTPRYLIKTRGQQVTLSCSPISGHRSVSWYQQTPGQGLQFLFEYFSETQRNKGNFPGRFSGRQFSNSRSEMNVSTLELGDSALYLCASSSSGTAKGYTFGSGTRLTVV.

V is TRBV15 and J is TRBJ2-6; a weak D match, TRBD1 (6 bases). The CDR3 length is 20 residues. V was clipped by 0 bases and J by 0 bases, with 18 bases between them. Germline V CDR1 and CDR2: LNHNV, YYDKDF (reference sequence). The DNA for the CDR3 is TGTGCCACCAGCAGAGATCGGGGCAGGGGCCTCCTCTCTGGGGCCAACGTCCTGACTTTC. Protein sequence: CATSRDRGRGLLSGANVLTF.

V and J are TRBV6-8 and TRBJ2-2; unclear D gene. V lost 7 bases and J lost 0, with 9 bases in between. Germline loops: CDR1 MNHGY, CDR2 SAAAGT. The CDR3 covers 14 residues. The CDR3 is CASTNSANTGELFF. Here the CDR3 DNA reads TGTGCCAGCACAAATTCCGCGAACACCGGGGAGCTGTTTTTT.

The chain combines TRBV23-1 with TRBJ2-3; D might be TRBD2 (5 bases). TRBV23-1 is treated as an ORF (open reading frame) with a function not yet certain. V shed 6 bases and J shed 4 bases, with 11 bases lying between them. The CDR3 totals 13 residues. CDR3 protein: CASSLPGSDTQYF. CDR3 nucleotides: TGCGCCAGCAGCCTCCCGGGGTCAGATACGCAGTATTTT.

For this clone: A read error may produce the germline difference seen at one junction end. This chain joins TRBV15 and TRBJ1-2, with D possibly being TRBD1 (6 bases). The germline CDR1 and CDR2 sequences are LNHNV and YYDKDF (reference sequence). The CDR3 contains 15 residues. CDR3 sequence (DNA): TGTGCCAGCAGCTTGGCCGACAGGTTAAACTATGGCTACACCTTC. It specifies CASSLADRLNYGYTF.

There are a few counts of this clone. The V call is TRBV19, the J call TRBJ2-2; 7 nucleotides align to TRBD1. The V segment lost 6 bases and the J segment 4 bases; nucleotides outside the gene matches: 8. Germline V gene data show CDR1 as LNHDA and CDR2 as SQIVND (reference sequence). This CDR3 contains 15 residues. The DNA of the CDR3 is TGTGCCAGTAGGCGTCAGGGACAGTCCACCGGGGAGCTGTTTTTT. Its translation: CASRRQGQSTGELFF.

The chain combines TRBV30 with TRBJ2-7, with TRBD1 identical over 8 bases. The CDR3 loop spans 14 amino acids. J was trimmed by 3 bases and V by 4 bases; bases with no gene match: 8. Germline CDR1 reads GTSNPN; CDR2 reads SVGIG (reference sequence). CDR3 nucleotides: TGTGCCTGGAAACGGGACAGGAGCTTCTACGAGCAGTACTTC. Its protein is CAWKRDRSFYEQYF.

This clone was counted a single time. V is TRBV6-8 and J is TRBJ2-1, with 7 bases that match TRBD1. Per the germline V gene, CDR1 is MNHGY and CDR2 is SAAAGT. Trimming cost V 6 bases and J 2 bases; bases outside gene matches: 4. The length of the CDR3 is 14 residues. This CDR3 reads CASRRQGAYNEQFF. CDR3 coding DNA: TGTGCCAGCAGGCGACAGGGCGCCTACAATGAGCAGTTCTTC.